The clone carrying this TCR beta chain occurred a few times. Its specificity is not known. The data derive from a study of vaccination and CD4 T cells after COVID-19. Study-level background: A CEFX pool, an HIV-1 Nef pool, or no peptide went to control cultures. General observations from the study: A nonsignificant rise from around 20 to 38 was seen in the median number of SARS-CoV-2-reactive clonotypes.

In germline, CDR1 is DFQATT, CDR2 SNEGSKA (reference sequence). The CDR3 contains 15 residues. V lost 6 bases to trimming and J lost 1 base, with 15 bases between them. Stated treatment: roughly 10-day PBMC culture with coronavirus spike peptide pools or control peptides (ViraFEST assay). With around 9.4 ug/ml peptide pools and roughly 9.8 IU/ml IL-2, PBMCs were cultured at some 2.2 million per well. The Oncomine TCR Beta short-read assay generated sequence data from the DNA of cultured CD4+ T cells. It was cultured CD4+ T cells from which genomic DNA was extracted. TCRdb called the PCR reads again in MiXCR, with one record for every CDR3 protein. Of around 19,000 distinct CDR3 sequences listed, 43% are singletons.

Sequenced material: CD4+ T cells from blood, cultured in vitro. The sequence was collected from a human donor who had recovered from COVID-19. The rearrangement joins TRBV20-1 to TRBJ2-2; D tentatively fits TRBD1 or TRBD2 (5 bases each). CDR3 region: CSARSGTKNTGELFF. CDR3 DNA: TGCAGTGCCCGATCCGGGACGAAGAACACCGGGGAGCTGTTTTTT.